Shown below are 19 T cell receptor beta chains from a single sample sequenced in a study of T-cell memory formation after mild COVID-19. Using its own MiXCR run on the 5' RACE reads, TCRdb lists one record per CDR3 protein. The sample carries 470,000 or so distinct CDR3 sequences, 15% to 25% recorded once. Sequenced sample: PBMCs or a T cell subset sorted from them (not recorded which). These receptors originate from an adult woman who had mild COVID-19 (a few samples of this study predate the infection). Cell type and time point are not known.

The chain carries TRBV27 and TRBJ1-6; TRBD1 is a possible D gene (6 bases). Looked up from germline, CDR1 is MNHEY and CDR2 is SMNVEV (reference sequence). The CDR3 consists of 14 residues. The germline V and J ends were trimmed by 8 bases and 7 bases, with 15 bases remaining between them. Here the CDR3 reads CASQTTGANSPLHF. The CDR3 coding sequence is TGTGCCAGCCAAACGACAGGAGCGAATTCACCCCTCCACTTT.

V usage is TRBV20-1 and J usage is TRBJ1-2, with D tentatively TRBD1 (5 bases). Trimming removed 6 bases at V and 5 bases at J, with 16 bases between. Germline values: CDR1 DFQATT, CDR2 SNEGSKA (reference sequence). The CDR3 loop spans 13 amino acids. CDR3 amino acids: CSALGVGDYGYTF. Here the CDR3 DNA reads TGCAGTGCATTGGGGGTGGGGGATTATGGCTACACCTTC.

This clonotype appeared a few times. This chain uses TRBV14 with TRBJ2-3; tentative D call: TRBD1 (5 bases). This CDR3 comprises 11 residues. V dropped 4 bases and J dropped 6 bases, with 5 bases sitting between them. CDR1 is SGHDN, CDR2 FVKESK, per germline. CDR3 residues: CASSRQDTQYF. The CDR3 region has the DNA TGTGCCAGCAGCCGACAGGATACGCAGTATTTT.

A few counts support this clonotype. The rearrangement joins TRBV7-9 to TRBJ2-2, with 9 bases fitting TRBD1. The CDR3 is made up of 16 amino acids. V lost 2 bases to trimming and J lost 6 bases; unmatched junction nucleotides: 7. Germline CDR1 and CDR2: SEHNR and FQNEAQ (reference sequence). This CDR3 is CASSLSGTGFSGELFF. DNA for the CDR3: TGTGCCAGCAGCTTATCCGGGACAGGGTTTTCCGGGGAGCTGTTTTTT.

Only a few counts were recorded for this clonotype. V and J are TRBV7-9 and TRBJ2-1, with D possibly matching TRBD2 (6 bases). Per germline, CDR1 SEHNR and CDR2 FQNEAQ (reference sequence). The V and J ends lost 1 base and 10 bases respectively, with 8 bases between them. This CDR3 has 12 amino acids. CDR3 region: CASSLVAGEQFF. CDR3 DNA sequence: TGTGCCAGCAGCTTAGTGGCGGGGGAGCAGTTCTTC.

Only a few counts were recorded for this clonotype. CDR3 loop: CASSPSGTSGREGYNEQFF. The CDR3 region has the DNA TGTGCCAGCAGCCCTTCCGGGACTAGCGGGAGGGAAGGCTACAATGAGCAGTTCTTC. The chain couples TRBV5-4 to TRBJ2-1, with 16 bases identical to TRBD2. The CDR3 has 19 residues. The ends lost 4 bases at V and 3 bases at J; junction bases unmatched: 10. Looked up from germline, CDR1 is SGHNT and CDR2 is YYREEE (reference sequence).

This clonotype turned up a few times. The chain is built from TRBV20-1 and TRBJ1-4; 8 bases align to TRBD1. The V segment lost 4 bases and the J segment 8 bases; nucleotides outside the gene matches: 12. The germline V gene has CDR1 DFQATT and CDR2 SNEGSKA (reference sequence). This CDR3 region has 15 residues. The CDR3 bases are TGCAGTGCTACCCCCCTGGGACAGGATTACGAAAAACTGTTTTTT. The encoded protein is CSATPLGQDYEKLFF.

This clonotype showed up just a few times. The V and J genes are TRBV7-8 and TRBJ2-3; 7 bases map to TRBD2. This CDR3 is built from 18 residues. J gave up 0 bases and V 4 bases, and 13 bases lay outside the gene matches. Germline lookup yields CDR1 SGHVS and CDR2 FQNEAQ. CDR3 region: CASSSFGASGPSTDTQYF. CDR3 DNA: TGTGCCAGCAGCTCGTTCGGGGCTAGCGGACCTAGCACAGATACGCAGTATTTT.

This chain joins TRBV6-5 and TRBJ2-3; weak D call: TRBD1 (5 bases). The V gene lost 6 bases and the J gene lost 2 bases, with 15 bases spanning the gap. There are 15 residues in the CDR3. Germline V gene sequence: CDR1 MNHEY, CDR2 SVGAGI. CDR3 sequence reads: CASSQGWGITDTQYF. DNA for the CDR3: TGTGCCAGCAGCCAAGGATGGGGCATCACAGATACGCAGTATTTT.

This clonotype was observed a handful of times. The rearrangement links TRBV12-3 or TRBV12-4 to TRBJ2-7, with D possibly being TRBD1 (6 bases). This CDR3 contains 15 residues. The V end was cut by 2 bases, the J end by 5 bases, with 16 bases between. The chain's CDR3 is CASSLLGALTDEQYF. Written as DNA, the CDR3 is TGTGCCAGCAGTTTATTGGGGGCCCTTACTGACGAGCAGTACTTC.

This chain uses TRBV15 with TRBJ2-7, with 9 bases that match TRBD1. Germline V lookup: CDR1 LNHNV, CDR2 YYDKDF (reference sequence). Germline trimming cut 0 bases from V and 4 bases from J; bases unmatched to any gene: 4. The CDR3 length is 15 residues. Here the CDR3 reads CATSREVTGGYEQYF. The DNA of the CDR3 is TGTGCCACCAGCAGAGAAGTGACAGGGGGGTACGAGCAGTACTTC. The full variable domain, in which reference TRBV15 and TRBJ2-7 provide the parts outside the CDR3, is DAMVIQNPRYQVTQFGKPVTLSCSQTLNHNVMYWYQQKSSQAPKLLFHYYDKDFNNEADTPDNFQSRRPNTSFCFLDIRSPGLGDTAMYLCATSREVTGGYEQYFGPGTRLTVT.

This clonotype was recorded a few times. The rearrangement links TRBV6-2 or TRBV6-3 to TRBJ1-2, with 8 bases lining up with TRBD1. The J segment lost 2 bases and the V segment lost 5 bases, leaving 7 bases of the junction unmatched. The CDR3 is 15 amino acids. Germline-derived CDR1 and CDR2 are MNHEY and SVGEGT. The CDR3, as DNA: TGTGCCAGCAGTCCCGCATGGACAGGGAACTATGGCTACACCTTC. Protein product: CASSPAWTGNYGYTF.

This clonotype was picked up many times. CDR3 amino acids: CASSSRIAQYF. The DNA for the CDR3 is TGTGCCAGCAGCTCCCGGATCGCGCAGTACTTC. The rearrangement links TRBV7-8 to TRBJ2-7; D call uncertain. The CDR3 is 11 residues long. V was pared by 4 bases and J by 9 bases, with 10 bases between. The germline V gene has CDR1 SGHVS and CDR2 FQNEAQ.

This clonotype came up a few times. V usage is TRBV25-1 and J usage is TRBJ1-3; no firm D call. Deletions cut 7 bases from V and 8 bases from J, with 12 bases between. CDR3 length: 12 residues. From germline, CDR1 is MGHDK and CDR2 SYGVNS. CDR3 amino acids: CASKGDQHTIYF. CDR3 DNA: TGTGCCAGCAAGGGTGACCAGCACACCATATATTTT.

The chain is built from TRBV4-2 and TRBJ2-2; 9 bases line up with TRBD1. Germline values: CDR1 LGHNA, CDR2 YNFKEQ. V was clipped by 3 bases and J by 12 bases; unmatched bases: 5. CDR3 length: 13 amino acids. The CDR3 is CASSQTGGGKLFF. In DNA form, the CDR3 reads TGTGCCAGCAGCCAGACAGGGGGGGGGAAGCTGTTTTTT.

This clonotype appeared a few times. The rearrangement links TRBV7-8 to TRBJ2-3; TRBD2 is a possible D gene (5 bases). Trimming shortened V by 0 bases and J by 1 base, and 14 bases separated the two germline ends. The CDR3 is 17 residues long. The germline V gene encodes CDR1 SGHVS and CDR2 FQNEAQ. CDR3 region: CASSLAYGIGGTDTQYF. CDR3 DNA: TGTGCCAGCAGCTTAGCGTACGGGATTGGAGGCACAGATACGCAGTATTTT.

The CDR3 sequence: CASSFLGSGLTEAFF. CDR3 DNA: TGTGCCAGCAGTTTTCTGGGGTCGGGGCTCACTGAAGCTTTCTTT. This chain joins TRBV12-3 or TRBV12-4 and TRBJ1-1, with TRBD1 as a possible D gene (5 bases). This CDR3 is 15 amino acids long. V was clipped by 3 bases and J by 4 bases, with 15 bases between them.

In its sample, this clonotype was seen a few times. V gene TRBV7-9 combines with J gene TRBJ1-2, with 7 nucleotides matching TRBD1. Germline CDR1 is SEHNR and CDR2 is FQNEAQ (reference sequence). The CDR3 contains 14 residues. V lost 5 bases and J lost 7; bases outside the gene matches: 10. The CDR3 sequence is CASSHPDRVGGYTF. DNA of the CDR3: TGTGCCAGCAGCCACCCCGACAGGGTTGGTGGCTACACCTTC.

In its sample, this clonotype was seen a few times. The rearrangement joins TRBV27 to TRBJ2-5; 8 bases map to TRBD1. Germline-derived CDR1 and CDR2 are MNHEY and SMNVEV (reference sequence). The junction had 7 bases not matched to a gene; V was cut back by 5 bases and J by 5 bases. The CDR3 extends over 14 amino acids. CDR3 amino acids: CASSPRQGWETQYF. The CDR3 nucleotides read TGTGCCAGCAGTCCACGACAGGGGTGGGAGACCCAGTACTTC.